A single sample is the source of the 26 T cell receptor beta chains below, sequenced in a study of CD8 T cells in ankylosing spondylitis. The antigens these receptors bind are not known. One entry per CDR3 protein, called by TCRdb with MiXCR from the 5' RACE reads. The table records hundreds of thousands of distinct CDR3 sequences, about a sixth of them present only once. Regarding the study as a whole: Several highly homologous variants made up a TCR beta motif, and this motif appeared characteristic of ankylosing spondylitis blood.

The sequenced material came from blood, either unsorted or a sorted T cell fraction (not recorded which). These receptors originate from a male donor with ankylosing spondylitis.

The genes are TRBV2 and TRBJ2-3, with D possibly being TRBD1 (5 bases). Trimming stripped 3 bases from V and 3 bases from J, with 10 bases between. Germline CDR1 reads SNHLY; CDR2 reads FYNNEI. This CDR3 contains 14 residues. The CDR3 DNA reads TGTGCCAGCAGTGAGAGCAGGGTGACAGATACGCAGTATTTT. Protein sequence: CASSESRVTDTQYF.

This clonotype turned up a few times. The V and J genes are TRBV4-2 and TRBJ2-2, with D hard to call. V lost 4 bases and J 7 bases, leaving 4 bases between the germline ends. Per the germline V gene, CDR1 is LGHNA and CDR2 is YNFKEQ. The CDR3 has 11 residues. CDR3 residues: CASSPGGELFF. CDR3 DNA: TGTGCCAGCAGCCCAGGCGGGGAGCTGTTTTTT.

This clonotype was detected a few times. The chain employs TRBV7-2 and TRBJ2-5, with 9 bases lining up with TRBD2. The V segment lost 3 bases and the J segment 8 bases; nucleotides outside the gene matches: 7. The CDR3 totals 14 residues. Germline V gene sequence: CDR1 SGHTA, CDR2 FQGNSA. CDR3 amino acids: CASSFGGSGRTQYF. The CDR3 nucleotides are TGTGCCAGCAGCTTTGGGGGTAGCGGGAGAACCCAGTACTTC.

The chain's CDR3 is CSVETSGRAVETQYF. CDR3 in DNA: TGCAGCGTAGAGACTAGCGGGAGGGCCGTGGAGACCCAGTACTTC. J is TRBJ2-5 and V is TRBV29-1, with 14 bases lining up with TRBD2. CDR3 length equals 15 residues. Germline V lookup: CDR1 SQVTM, CDR2 ANQGSEA. V gave up 6 bases and J gave up 5 bases; unmatched junction bases: 8.

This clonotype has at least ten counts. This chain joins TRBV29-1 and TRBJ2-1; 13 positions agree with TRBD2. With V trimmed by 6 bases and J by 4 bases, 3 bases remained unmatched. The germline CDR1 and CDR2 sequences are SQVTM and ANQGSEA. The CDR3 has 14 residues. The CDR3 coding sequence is TGCAGCGTCCGACTAGCGGGGGGTTACAATGAGCAGTTCTTC. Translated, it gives CSVRLAGGYNEQFF.

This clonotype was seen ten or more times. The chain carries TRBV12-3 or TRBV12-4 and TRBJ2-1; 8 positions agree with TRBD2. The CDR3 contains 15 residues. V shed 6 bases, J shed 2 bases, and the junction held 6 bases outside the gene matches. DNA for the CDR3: TGTGCCAGCAGATCCAGCGGGGGACCCTACAATGAGCAGTTCTTC. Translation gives CASRSSGGPYNEQFF.

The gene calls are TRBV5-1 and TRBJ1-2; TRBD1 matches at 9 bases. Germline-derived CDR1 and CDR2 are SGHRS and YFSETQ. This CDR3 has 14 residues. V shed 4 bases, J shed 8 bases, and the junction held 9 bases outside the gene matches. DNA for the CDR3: TGCGCCAGCAGCGATCAGGGACAGGGAGGCGGCTACACCTTC. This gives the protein CASSDQGQGGGYTF.

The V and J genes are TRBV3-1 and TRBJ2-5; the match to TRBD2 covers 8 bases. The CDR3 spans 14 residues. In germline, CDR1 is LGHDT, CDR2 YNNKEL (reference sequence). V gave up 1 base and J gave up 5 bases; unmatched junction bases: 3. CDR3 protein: CASSQVSGSETQYF. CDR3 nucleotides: TGTGCCAGCAGCCAAGTAAGCGGGAGTGAGACCCAGTACTTC.

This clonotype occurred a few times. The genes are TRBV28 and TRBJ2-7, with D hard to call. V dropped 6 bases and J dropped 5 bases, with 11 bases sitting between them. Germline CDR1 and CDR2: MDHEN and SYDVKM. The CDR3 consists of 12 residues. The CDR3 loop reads CASSLLLNEQYF. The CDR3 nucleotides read TGTGCCAGCAGCCTACTTTTGAACGAGCAGTACTTC.

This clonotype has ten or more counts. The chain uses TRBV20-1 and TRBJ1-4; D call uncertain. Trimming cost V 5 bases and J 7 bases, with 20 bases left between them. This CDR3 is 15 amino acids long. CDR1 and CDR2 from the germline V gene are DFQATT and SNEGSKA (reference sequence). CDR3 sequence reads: CSARTPTTKGEKLFF. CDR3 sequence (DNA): TGCAGTGCTCGCACCCCGACGACCAAAGGTGAAAAACTGTTTTTT.

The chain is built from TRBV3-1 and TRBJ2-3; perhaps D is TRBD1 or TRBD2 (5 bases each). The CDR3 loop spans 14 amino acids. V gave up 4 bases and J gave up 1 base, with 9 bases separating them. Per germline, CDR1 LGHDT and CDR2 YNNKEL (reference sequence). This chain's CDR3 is CASSRGAGTDTQYF. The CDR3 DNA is TGTGCCAGCAGCCGAGGGGCAGGCACAGATACGCAGTATTTT.

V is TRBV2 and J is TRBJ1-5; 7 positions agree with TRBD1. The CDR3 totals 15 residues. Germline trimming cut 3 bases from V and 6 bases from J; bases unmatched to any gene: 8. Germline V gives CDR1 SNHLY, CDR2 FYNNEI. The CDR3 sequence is CASSDESTGSQPQHF. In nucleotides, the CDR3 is TGTGCCAGCAGTGATGAGTCGACAGGGAGTCAGCCCCAGCATTTT.

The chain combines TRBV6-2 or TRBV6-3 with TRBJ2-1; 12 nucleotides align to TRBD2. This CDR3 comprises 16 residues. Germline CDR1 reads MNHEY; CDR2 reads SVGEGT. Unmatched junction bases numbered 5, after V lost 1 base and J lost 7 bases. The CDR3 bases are TGTGCCAGCAGTTACTGGGCTAGCGGGAGGGCGAATGAGCAGTTCTTC. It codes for CASSYWASGRANEQFF.

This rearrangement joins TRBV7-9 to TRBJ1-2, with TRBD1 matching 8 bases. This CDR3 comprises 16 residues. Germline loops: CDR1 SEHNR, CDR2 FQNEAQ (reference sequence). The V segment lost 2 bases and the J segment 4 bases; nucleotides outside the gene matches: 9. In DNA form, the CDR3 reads TGTGCCAGCAGCTTACTCTTGACAGGGGCAATCTATGGCTACACCTTC. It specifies CASSLLLTGAIYGYTF.

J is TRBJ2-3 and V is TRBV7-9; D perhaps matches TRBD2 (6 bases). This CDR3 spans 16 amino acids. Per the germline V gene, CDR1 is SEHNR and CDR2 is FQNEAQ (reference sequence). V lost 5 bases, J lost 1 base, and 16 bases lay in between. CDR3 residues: CASSPGGVFGTDTQYF. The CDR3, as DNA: TGTGCCAGCAGCCCCGGAGGGGTGTTCGGCACAGATACGCAGTATTTT.

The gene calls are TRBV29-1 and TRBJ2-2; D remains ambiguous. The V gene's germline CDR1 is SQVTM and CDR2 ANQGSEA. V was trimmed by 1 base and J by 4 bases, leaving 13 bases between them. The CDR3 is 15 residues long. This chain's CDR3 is CSVEGGKGPTGELFF. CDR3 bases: TGCAGCGTTGAAGGGGGTAAAGGACCCACCGGGGAGCTGTTTTTT.

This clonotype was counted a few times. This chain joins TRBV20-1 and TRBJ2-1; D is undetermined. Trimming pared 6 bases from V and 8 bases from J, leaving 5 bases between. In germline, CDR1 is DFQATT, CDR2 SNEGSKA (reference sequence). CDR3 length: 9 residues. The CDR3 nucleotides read TGCAGTGCGGGCCATGAGCAGTTCTTC. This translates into CSAGHEQFF.

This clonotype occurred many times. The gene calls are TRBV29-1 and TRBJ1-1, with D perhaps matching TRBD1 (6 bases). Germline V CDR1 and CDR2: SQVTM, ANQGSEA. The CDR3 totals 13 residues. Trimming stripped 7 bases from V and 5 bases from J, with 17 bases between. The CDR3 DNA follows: TGCAGCGCCGCTTGGGGGCTGGGTACTGAAGCTTTCTTT. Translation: CSAAWGLGTEAFF.

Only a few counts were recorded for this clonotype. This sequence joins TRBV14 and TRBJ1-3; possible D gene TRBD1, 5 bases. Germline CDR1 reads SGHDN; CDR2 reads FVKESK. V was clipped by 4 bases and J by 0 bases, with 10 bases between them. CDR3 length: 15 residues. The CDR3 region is CASSRRQSSGNTIYF. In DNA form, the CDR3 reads TGTGCCAGCAGCCGTCGACAGTCCTCTGGAAACACCATATATTTT. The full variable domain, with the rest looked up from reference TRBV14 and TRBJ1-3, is EAGVTQFPSHSVIEKGQTVTLRCDPISGHDNLYWYRRVMGKEIKFLLHFVKESKQDESGMPNNRFLAERTGGTYSTLKVQPAELEDSGVYFCASSRRQSSGNTIYFGEGSWLTVV.

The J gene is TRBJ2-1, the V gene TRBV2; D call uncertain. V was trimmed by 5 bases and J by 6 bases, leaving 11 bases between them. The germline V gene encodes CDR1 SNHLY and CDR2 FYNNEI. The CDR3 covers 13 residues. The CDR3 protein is CASSRDRRNEQFF. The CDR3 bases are TGTGCCAGCAGTCGTGATCGTCGCAATGAGCAGTTCTTC.

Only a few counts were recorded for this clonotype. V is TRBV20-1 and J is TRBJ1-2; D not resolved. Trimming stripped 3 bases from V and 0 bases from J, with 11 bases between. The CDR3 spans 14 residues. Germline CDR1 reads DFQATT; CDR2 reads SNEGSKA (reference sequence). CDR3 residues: CSAREDGSNYGYTF. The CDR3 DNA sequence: TGCAGTGCTAGGGAGGACGGTTCTAACTATGGCTACACCTTC.

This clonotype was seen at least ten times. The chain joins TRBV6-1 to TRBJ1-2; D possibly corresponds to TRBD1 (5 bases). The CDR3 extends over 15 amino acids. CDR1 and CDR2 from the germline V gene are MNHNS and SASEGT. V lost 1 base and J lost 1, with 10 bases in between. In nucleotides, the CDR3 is TGTGCCAGCAGTGAAGTTGGAGACAGTAACTATGGCTACACCTTC. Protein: CASSEVGDSNYGYTF.

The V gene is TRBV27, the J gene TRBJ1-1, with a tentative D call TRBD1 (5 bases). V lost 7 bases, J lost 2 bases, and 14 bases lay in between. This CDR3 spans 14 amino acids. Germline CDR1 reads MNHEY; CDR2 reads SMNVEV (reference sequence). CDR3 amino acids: CASTPGGVNTEAFF. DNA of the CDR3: TGTGCCAGCACCCCGGGAGGGGTTAACACTGAAGCTTTCTTT.

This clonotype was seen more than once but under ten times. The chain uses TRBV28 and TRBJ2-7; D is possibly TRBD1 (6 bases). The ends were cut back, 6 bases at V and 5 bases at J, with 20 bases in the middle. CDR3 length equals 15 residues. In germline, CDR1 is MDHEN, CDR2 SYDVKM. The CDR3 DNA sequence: TGTGCCAGCAGACCGACCTACTTCGGACAGCACGAGCAGTACTTC. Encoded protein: CASRPTYFGQHEQYF. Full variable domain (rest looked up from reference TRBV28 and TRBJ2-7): DVKVTQSSRYLVKRTGEKVFLECVQDMDHENMFWYRQDPGLGLRLIYFSYDVKMKEKGDIPEGYSVSREKKERFSLILESASTNQTSMYLCASRPTYFGQHEQYFGPGTRLTVT.

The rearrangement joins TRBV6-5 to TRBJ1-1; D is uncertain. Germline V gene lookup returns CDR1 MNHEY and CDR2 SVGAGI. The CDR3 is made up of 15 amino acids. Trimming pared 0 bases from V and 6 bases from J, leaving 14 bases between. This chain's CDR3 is CASSYSRGGRSEAFF. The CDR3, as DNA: TGTGCCAGCAGTTACTCCCGGGGAGGGAGGTCTGAAGCTTTCTTT.

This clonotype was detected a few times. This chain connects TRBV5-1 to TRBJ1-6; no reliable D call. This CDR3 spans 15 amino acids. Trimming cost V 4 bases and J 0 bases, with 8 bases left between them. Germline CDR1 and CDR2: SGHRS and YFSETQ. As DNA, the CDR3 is TGCGCCAGCAGCATCGCGAGCTCCTATAATTCACCCCTCCACTTT. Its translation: CASSIASSYNSPLHF.